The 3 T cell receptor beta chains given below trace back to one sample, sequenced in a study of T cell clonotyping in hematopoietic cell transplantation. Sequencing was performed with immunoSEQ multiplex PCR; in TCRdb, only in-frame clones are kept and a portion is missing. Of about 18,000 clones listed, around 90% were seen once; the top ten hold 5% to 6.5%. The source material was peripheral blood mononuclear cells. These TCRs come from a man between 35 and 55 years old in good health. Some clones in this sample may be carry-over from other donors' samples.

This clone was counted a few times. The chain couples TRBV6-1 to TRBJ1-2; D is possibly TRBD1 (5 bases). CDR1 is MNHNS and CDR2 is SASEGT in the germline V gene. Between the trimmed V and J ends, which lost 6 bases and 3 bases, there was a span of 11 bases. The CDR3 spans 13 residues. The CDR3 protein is CASRKSGDYGYTF. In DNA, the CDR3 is TGTGCCAGCAGGAAATCGGGGGACTATGGCTACACCTTC.

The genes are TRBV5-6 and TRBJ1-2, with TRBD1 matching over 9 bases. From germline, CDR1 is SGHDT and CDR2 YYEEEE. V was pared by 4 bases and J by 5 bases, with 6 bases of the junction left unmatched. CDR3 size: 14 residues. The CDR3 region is CASSPDRGRYGYTF. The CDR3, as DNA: TGTGCCAGCAGCCCGGACAGGGGTAGATATGGCTACACCTTC.

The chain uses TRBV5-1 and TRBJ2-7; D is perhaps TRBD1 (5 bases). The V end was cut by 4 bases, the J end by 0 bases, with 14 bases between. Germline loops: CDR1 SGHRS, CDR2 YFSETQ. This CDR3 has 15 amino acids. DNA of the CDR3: TGCGCCAGCAGCATAGGACCGGACAACTCCTACGAGCAGTACTTC. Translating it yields CASSIGPDNSYEQYF.